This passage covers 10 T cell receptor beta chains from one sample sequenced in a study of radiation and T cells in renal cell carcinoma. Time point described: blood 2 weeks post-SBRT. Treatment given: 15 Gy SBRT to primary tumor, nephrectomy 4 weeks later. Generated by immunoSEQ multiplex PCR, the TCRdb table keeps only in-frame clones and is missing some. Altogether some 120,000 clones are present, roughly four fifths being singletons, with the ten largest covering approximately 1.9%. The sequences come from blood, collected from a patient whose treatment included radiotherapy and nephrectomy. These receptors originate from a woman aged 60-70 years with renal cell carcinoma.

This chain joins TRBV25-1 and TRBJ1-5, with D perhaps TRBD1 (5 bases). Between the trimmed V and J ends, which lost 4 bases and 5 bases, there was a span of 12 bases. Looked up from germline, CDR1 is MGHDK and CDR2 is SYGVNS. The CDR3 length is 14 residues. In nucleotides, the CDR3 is TGTGCCAGCAGTGCTACCGGAGGGGATCAGCCCCAGCATTTT. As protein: CASSATGGDQPQHF.

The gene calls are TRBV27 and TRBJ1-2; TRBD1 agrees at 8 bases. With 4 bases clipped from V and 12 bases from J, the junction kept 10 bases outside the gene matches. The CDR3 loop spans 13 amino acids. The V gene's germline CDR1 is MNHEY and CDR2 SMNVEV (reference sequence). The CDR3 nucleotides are TGTGCCAGCAGTTCGACAGGGGACACTGGAAACACCTTC. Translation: CASSSTGDTGNTF.

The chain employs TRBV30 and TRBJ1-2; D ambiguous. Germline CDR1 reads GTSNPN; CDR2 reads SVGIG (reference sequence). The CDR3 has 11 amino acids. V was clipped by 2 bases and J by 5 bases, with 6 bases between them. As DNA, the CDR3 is TGTGCCTGGAGTCCAGGATATGGCTACACCTTC. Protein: CAWSPGYGYTF.

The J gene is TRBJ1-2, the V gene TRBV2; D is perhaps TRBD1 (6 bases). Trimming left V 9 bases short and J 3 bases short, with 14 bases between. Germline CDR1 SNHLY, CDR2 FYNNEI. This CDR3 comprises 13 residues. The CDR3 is CASQQGYDYGYTF. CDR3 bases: TGTGCCAGTCAACAGGGATACGACTATGGCTACACCTTC.

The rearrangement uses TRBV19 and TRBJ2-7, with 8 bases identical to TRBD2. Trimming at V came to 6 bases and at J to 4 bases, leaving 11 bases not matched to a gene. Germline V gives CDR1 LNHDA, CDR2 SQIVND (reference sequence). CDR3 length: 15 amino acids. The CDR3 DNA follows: TGTGCCAGTAGACATACCGGGACTAGTCCTTACGAGCAGTACTTC. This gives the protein CASRHTGTSPYEQYF.

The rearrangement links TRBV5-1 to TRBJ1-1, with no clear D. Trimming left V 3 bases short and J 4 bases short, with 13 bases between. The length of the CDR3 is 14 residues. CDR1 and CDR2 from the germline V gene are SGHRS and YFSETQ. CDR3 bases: TGCGCCAGCAGCTCTGCCGGGGTTTTCACTGAAGCTTTCTTT. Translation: CASSSAGVFTEAFF.

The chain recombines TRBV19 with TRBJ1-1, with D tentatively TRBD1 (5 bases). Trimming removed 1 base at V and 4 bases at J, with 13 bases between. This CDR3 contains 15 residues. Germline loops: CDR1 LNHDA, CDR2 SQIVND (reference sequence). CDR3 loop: CASSIGRTGFTEAFF. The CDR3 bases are TGTGCCAGTAGTATAGGGAGAACAGGATTCACTGAAGCTTTCTTT.

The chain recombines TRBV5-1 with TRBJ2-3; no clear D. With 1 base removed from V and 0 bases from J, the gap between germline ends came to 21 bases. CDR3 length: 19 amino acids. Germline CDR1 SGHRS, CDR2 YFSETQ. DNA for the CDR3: TGCGCCAGCAGCTTGAGTCCGGCTACGCTAGACGCTAGCACAGATACGCAGTATTTT. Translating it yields CASSLSPATLDASTDTQYF.

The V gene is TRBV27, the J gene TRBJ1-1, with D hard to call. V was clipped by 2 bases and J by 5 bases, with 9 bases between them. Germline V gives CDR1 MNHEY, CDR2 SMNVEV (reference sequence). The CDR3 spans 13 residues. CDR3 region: CASSLVWETEAFF. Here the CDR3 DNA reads TGTGCCAGCAGTTTAGTTTGGGAAACTGAAGCTTTCTTT.

In DNA, the CDR3 is TGCGCCAGCAGCCAAGAAGGGGCGGGCCACGCTTATGGCTACACCTTC. Translation: CASSQEGAGHAYGYTF. The gene calls are TRBV4-1 and TRBJ1-2; possibly TRBD1 for D (5 bases). V was pared by 0 bases and J by 5 bases, with 16 bases between. The V gene's germline CDR1 is MGHRA and CDR2 YSYEKL. There are 16 residues in the CDR3.